Presented here are 19 T cell receptor beta chains from one specimen sequenced in a study of T cell responses to AZD1222 COVID-19 vaccine. Produced via immunoSEQ multiplex PCR; TCRdb's table is partial and in-frame only. The sample has some 120,000 clones, approximately 83% seen once; the top ten hold approximately 1.6%. The sequencing here drew on peripheral blood, taken on day 0 of AZD1222 vaccination. The receptor set was obtained from an adult in good health.

The rearrangement joins TRBV19 to TRBJ1-6, with D unclear. The CDR3 has 14 amino acids. The ends were cut back, 7 bases at V and 0 bases at J, with 7 bases in the middle. The germline V gene has CDR1 LNHDA and CDR2 SQIVND (reference sequence). CDR3 DNA sequence: TGTGCCAGTACAGCGAGCTCCTATAATTCACCCCTCCACTTT. Protein product: CASTASSYNSPLHF.

This chain connects TRBV11-2 to TRBJ2-7; TRBD2 agrees at 7 bases. This CDR3 has 14 residues. V lost 8 bases to trimming and J lost 2 bases; unmatched junction nucleotides: 9. Germline values: CDR1 SGHAT, CDR2 FQNNGV. The CDR3 DNA reads as TGTGCCAGCGGTTTCACGGGAGGCCCCTACGAGCAGTACTTC. It encodes CASGFTGGPYEQYF. The variable domain in full, with the rest retrieved from reference TRBV11-2 and TRBJ2-7, is EAGVAQSPRYKIIEKRQSVAFWCNPISGHATLYWYQQILGQGPKLLIQFQNNGVVDDSQLPKDRFSAERLKGVDSTLKIQPAKLEDSAVYLCASGFTGGPYEQYFGPGTRLTVT.

This CDR3 reads CASSSRGNTGELFF. In DNA form, the CDR3 reads TGTGCCAGCAGCAGTAGGGGGAACACCGGGGAGCTGTTTTTT. This sequence joins TRBV11-3 and TRBJ2-2; D might be TRBD1 (5 bases). V was trimmed by 5 bases and J by 1 base, leaving 8 bases between them. CDR1 SGHNT and CDR2 YENEEA come from the germline V gene. CDR3 size: 14 residues.

In nucleotides, the CDR3 is TGTGCCAGCATAGACAGGGGGCGAGGTGAAAAACTGTTTTTT. Translated: CASIDRGRGEKLFF. V usage is TRBV2 and J usage is TRBJ1-4; TRBD1 matches 10 bases. The V gene's germline CDR1 is SNHLY and CDR2 FYNNEI. Trimming at V came to 7 bases and at J to 7 bases, leaving 6 bases not matched to a gene. CDR3 size: 14 residues.

This clone was recorded only once. The V and J genes are TRBV10-1 and TRBJ2-7; TRBD2 aligns across 14 bases. The CDR3 runs to 22 residues. Germline V gene lookup returns CDR1 WNHNN and CDR2 SYGVQD (reference sequence). Trimming took 3 bases from V and 3 from J; bases not matched to a gene: 22. As DNA, the CDR3 is TGCGCCAGCAGTGAAATGCTAATTCCGACTAGCGGGAGGGCCCTATCAATCTACGAGCAGTACTTC. This gives the protein CASSEMLIPTSGRALSIYEQYF.

The chain recombines TRBV7-9 with TRBJ1-1, with 11 bases that match TRBD1. V lost 1 base to trimming and J lost 5 bases; unmatched junction nucleotides: 3. This CDR3 is 15 amino acids long. Looked up from germline, CDR1 is SEHNR and CDR2 is FQNEAQ (reference sequence). The CDR3, as DNA: TGTGCCAGCAGCTTAGTAGGGACAGGGGGGACTGAAGCTTTCTTT. Residues: CASSLVGTGGTEAFF. Variable domain in full (rest from reference TRBV7-9 and TRBJ1-1): DTGVSQNPRHKITKRGQNVTFRCDPISEHNRLYWYRQTLGQGPEFLTYFQNEAQLEKSRLLSDRFSAERPKGSFSTLEIQRTEQGDSAMYLCASSLVGTGGTEAFFGQGTRLTVV.

The chain carries TRBV3-1 (or the pseudogene TRBV3-2) and TRBJ1-5, with D hard to call. Germline V gene data show CDR1 as LGHDT and CDR2 as YNNKEL (reference sequence). The ends were cut back, 1 base at V and 6 bases at J, with 7 bases in the middle. The CDR3 is 13 amino acids. The CDR3 DNA sequence: TGTGCCAGCAGCCAAGTGGATACTCAGCCCCAGCATTTT. Translating gives CASSQVDTQPQHF.

V is TRBV29-1 and J is TRBJ1-1; no clear D gene. The CDR3 has 11 residues. Germline CDR1 SQVTM, CDR2 ANQGSEA. V dropped 7 bases and J dropped 4 bases, with 10 bases sitting between them. This CDR3 reads CSAYSVTEAFF. CDR3 DNA sequence: TGCAGCGCTTATTCAGTCACTGAAGCTTTCTTT.

This chain uses TRBV6-5 with TRBJ2-2; TRBD2 might be the D (7 bases). The CDR3 consists of 16 residues. V was pared by 2 bases and J by 4 bases, with 14 bases between. Per the germline V gene, CDR1 is MNHEY and CDR2 is SVGAGI. The CDR3 DNA sequence: TGTGCCAGCAGTTACGAGGGGGGGCGAGGCACCGGGGAGCTGTTTTTT. Translating it yields CASSYEGGRGTGELFF.

CDR3 amino acids: CASSRTGTRTTNYGYTF. The CDR3 nucleotides are TGTGCCAGCAGCCGGACCGGAACTAGGACGACTAACTATGGCTACACCTTC. The V and J genes are TRBV3-1 (or the pseudogene TRBV3-2) and TRBJ1-2; no clear D. V lost 4 bases and J 0 bases, leaving 18 bases between the germline ends. CDR3 length equals 17 residues. The germline gives CDR1 LGHDT, CDR2 YNNKEL (reference sequence).

The chain has TRBV30 and TRBJ2-7, with D uncertain. Germline V lookup: CDR1 GTSNPN, CDR2 SVGIG (reference sequence). This CDR3 contains 11 residues. V lost 2 bases, J lost 4 bases, and 6 bases lay in between. The CDR3 protein is CAWSRSYEQYF. The CDR3 bases are TGTGCCTGGAGTAGGAGTTACGAGCAGTACTTC.

The chain combines TRBV7-2 with TRBJ1-2; D call uncertain. The germline V and J ends were trimmed by 5 bases and 4 bases, with 17 bases remaining between them. The CDR3 consists of 15 residues. Per germline, CDR1 SGHTA and CDR2 FQGNSA. The CDR3 DNA sequence: TGTGCCAGCAGCCAATACACGGACGGGCCCTATGGCTACACCTTC. This gives the protein CASSQYTDGPYGYTF.

The chain uses TRBV5-5 and TRBJ2-1; 8 bases agree with TRBD2. V was pared by 2 bases and J by 6 bases, with 13 bases of the junction left unmatched. CDR1 SGHKS and CDR2 YYEKEE come from the germline V gene (reference sequence). The CDR3 consists of 17 residues. Here the CDR3 reads CASSLQSSGSLSNEQFF. DNA of the CDR3: TGTGCCAGCAGCTTACAATCAAGCGGGAGTCTCAGCAATGAGCAGTTCTTC.

This chain connects TRBV9 to TRBJ2-5; no firm D call. Germline CDR1 reads SGDLS; CDR2 reads YYNGEE. This CDR3 has 15 residues. The V and J ends lost 0 bases and 1 base respectively, with 10 bases between them. CDR3 in DNA: TGTGCCAGCAGCGTAGGTGCGGCAGTCCAAGAGACCCAGTACTTC. Translation gives CASSVGAAVQETQYF.

This clone was observed a single time. The chain uses TRBV11-2 and TRBJ2-1, with D possibly being TRBD2 (5 bases). Looked up from germline, CDR1 is SGHAT and CDR2 is FQNNGV. The V and J ends lost 7 bases and 10 bases respectively, with 20 bases between them. This CDR3 has 14 residues. The CDR3 loop is CASTDWLATPEQFF. In DNA form, the CDR3 reads TGTGCCAGCACCGATTGGCTAGCCACCCCGGAGCAGTTCTTC.

The chain is built from TRBV11-2 and TRBJ2-7; possibly TRBD2 for D (5 bases). The CDR3 is 13 amino acids. V dropped 5 bases and J dropped 0 bases, with 8 bases sitting between them. Germline V gives CDR1 SGHAT, CDR2 FQNNGV. CDR3 sequence (DNA): TGTGCCAGCAGCGTCCGGGGCTCCTACGAGCAGTACTTC. Translation: CASSVRGSYEQYF.

This clone was observed a single time. This CDR3 is also generated by other DNA sequences in the sample. The rearrangement links TRBV30 to TRBJ1-2; D might be TRBD1 (5 bases). Germline CDR1 GTSNPN, CDR2 SVGIG (reference sequence). Trimming removed 5 bases at V and 6 bases at J, with 7 bases between. CDR3 length: 10 residues. The CDR3 is CAWGTHGYTF. In DNA form, the CDR3 reads TGTGCCTGGGGGACTCATGGCTACACCTTC.

This chain connects TRBV3-1 (or the pseudogene TRBV3-2) to TRBJ2-7; D ambiguous. Germline loops: CDR1 LGHDT, CDR2 YNNKEL (reference sequence). The V gene lost 4 bases and the J gene lost 3 bases, with 13 bases spanning the gap. The CDR3 is 14 amino acids. CDR3 DNA sequence: TGTGCCAGCAGCCCAAGGGCTCAACACTACGAGCAGTACTTC. Translated, it gives CASSPRAQHYEQYF.

The CDR3 here is CASSAQLNTEAFF. In nucleotides, the CDR3 is TGTGCCAGCAGCGCTCAGTTGAACACTGAAGCTTTCTTT. This sequence joins TRBV9 and TRBJ1-1; D unresolved. The germline V gene has CDR1 SGDLS and CDR2 YYNGEE. CDR3 length: 13 residues. The V end lost 3 bases, the J end lost 0 bases, and 6 bases lay between the germline ends.